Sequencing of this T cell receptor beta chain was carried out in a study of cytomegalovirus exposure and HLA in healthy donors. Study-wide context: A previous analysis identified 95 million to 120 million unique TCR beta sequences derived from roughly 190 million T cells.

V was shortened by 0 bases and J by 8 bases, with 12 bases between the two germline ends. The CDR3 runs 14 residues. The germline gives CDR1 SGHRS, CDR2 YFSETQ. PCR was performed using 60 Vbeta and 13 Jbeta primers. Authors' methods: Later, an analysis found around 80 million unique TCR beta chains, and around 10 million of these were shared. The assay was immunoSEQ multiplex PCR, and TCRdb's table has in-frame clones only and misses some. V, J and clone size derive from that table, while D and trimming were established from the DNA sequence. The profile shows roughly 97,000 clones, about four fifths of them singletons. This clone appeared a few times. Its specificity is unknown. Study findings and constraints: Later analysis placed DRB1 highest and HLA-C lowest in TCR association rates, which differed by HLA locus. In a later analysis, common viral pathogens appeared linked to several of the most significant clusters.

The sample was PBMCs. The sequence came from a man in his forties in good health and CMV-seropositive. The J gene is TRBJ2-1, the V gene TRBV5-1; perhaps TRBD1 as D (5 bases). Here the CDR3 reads CASSLVPGKDEQFF. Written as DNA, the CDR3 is TGCGCCAGCAGCTTGGTACCAGGGAAGGATGAGCAGTTCTTC.